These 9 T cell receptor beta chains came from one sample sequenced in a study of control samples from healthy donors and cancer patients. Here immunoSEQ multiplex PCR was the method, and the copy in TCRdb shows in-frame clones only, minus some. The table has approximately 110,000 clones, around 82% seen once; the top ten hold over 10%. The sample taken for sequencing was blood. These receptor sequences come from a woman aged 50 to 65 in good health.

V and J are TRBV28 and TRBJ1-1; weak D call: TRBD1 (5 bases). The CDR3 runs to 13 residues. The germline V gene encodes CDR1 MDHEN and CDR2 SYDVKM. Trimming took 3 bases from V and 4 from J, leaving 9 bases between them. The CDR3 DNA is TGTGCCAGCAGTTTTGCGGGGGGCACTGAAGCTTTCTTT. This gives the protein CASSFAGGTEAFF.

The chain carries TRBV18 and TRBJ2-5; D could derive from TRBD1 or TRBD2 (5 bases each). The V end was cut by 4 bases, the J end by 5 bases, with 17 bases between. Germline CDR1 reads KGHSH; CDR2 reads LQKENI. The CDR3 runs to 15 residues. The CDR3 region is CASSRRDATEETQYF. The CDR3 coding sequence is TGTGCCAGCTCACGACGGGACGCAACTGAGGAGACCCAGTACTTC.

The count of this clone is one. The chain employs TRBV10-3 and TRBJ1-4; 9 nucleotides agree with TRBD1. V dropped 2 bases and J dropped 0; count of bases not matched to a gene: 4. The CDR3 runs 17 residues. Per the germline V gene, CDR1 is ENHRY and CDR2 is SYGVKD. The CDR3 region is CAISEVGQGATNEKLFF. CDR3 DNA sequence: TGTGCCATCAGTGAGGTGGGACAGGGTGCAACTAATGAAAAACTGTTTTTT.

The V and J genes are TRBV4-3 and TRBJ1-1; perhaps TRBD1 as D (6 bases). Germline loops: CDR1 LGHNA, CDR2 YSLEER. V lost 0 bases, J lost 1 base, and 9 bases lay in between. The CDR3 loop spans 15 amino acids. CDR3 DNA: TGCGCCAGCAGCCAAGACCACAGGGAGAACACTGAAGCTTTCTTT. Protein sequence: CASSQDHRENTEAFF.

For the CDR3, the DNA is TGCGCCAGCAGCTTCGGCTCCCCTGGCCCCGGGGAGCTGTTTTTT. It encodes CASSFGSPGPGELFF. The V call is TRBV5-1, the J call TRBJ2-2; D gene unclear. Deletions cut 2 bases from V and 6 bases from J, with 14 bases between. CDR1 is SGHRS and CDR2 is YFSETQ in the germline V gene. The CDR3 is 15 amino acids.

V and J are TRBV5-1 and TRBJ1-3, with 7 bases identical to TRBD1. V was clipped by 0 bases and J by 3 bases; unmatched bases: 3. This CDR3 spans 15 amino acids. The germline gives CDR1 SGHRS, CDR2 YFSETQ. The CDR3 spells CASSLEGTDGNTIYF. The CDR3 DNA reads TGCGCCAGCAGCTTGGAAGGGACAGATGGAAACACCATATATTTT.

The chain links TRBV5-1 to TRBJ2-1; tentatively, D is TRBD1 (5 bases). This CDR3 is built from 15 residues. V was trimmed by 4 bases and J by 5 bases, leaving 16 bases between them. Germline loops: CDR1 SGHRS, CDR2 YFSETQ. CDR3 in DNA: TGCGCCAGCAGCCTGCTAGGGGAAGGGAACAATGAGCAGTTCTTC. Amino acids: CASSLLGEGNNEQFF.

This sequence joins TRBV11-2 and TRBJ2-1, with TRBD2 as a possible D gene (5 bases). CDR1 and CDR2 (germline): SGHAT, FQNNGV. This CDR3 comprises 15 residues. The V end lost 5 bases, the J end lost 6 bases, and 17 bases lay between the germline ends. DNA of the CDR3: TGTGCCAGCAGCACTGGTCCCCGGGGTGCCAATGAGCAGTTCTTC. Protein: CASSTGPRGANEQFF.

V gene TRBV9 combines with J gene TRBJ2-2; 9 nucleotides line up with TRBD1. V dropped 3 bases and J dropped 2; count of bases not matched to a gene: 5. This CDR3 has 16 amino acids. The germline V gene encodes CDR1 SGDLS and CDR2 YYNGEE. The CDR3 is CASSAGQGHNTGELFF. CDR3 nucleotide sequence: TGTGCCAGCAGCGCAGGACAGGGGCACAACACCGGGGAGCTGTTTTTT.